One TCR beta chain is described in this entry. This entry is derived from a study of blood T cell repertoires in COVID-19. Study in general: The study drew acute and convalescent COVID-19 samples from the United States, Italy and Spain.

Participants spanned ages about 18 to 100 years and resided in roughly 22 US areas. Recovery meant two consecutive negative NP/OP PCR tests, professional clearance, or resolved symptoms. Profiled with immunoSEQ multiplex PCR; TCRdb holds only in-frame clones, not every one. The sample has 200,000 to 300,000 clones; around nine tenths are singletons. The CDR3 has 14 amino acids. V lost 3 bases, J lost 5 bases, and 11 bases lay in between. In germline, CDR1 is MDHEN, CDR2 SYDVKM. This sequence originates from a woman aged 18-30 years who had recovered from COVID-19. The chain joins TRBV28 to TRBJ1-5; weak D call: TRBD1 (6 bases). Input material: PBMCs or T cells enriched from blood (not recorded which). CDR3 loop: CASSLGGAYQPQHF. For the CDR3, the DNA is TGTGCCAGCAGTTTGGGGGGGGCCTATCAGCCCCAGCATTTT.